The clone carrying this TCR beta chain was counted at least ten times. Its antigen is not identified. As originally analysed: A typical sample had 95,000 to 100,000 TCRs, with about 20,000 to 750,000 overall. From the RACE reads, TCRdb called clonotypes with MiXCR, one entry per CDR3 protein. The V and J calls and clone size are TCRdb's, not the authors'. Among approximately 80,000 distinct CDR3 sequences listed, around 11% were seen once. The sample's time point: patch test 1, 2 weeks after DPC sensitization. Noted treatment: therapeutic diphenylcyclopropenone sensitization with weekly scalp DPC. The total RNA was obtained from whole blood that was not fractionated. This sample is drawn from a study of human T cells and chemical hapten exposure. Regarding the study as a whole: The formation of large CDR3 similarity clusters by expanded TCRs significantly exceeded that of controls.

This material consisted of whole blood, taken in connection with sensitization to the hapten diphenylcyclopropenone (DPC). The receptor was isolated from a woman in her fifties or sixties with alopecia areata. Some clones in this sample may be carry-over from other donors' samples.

CDR3 region: CASSPGTTHPESEQYF. CDR3 sequence (DNA): TGCGCCAGCAGCCCGGGGACGACTCACCCCGAGAGCGAGCAGTACTTC. The chain combines TRBV5-1 with TRBJ2-7; tentatively, D is TRBD1 or TRBD2 (5 bases each). This CDR3 has 16 amino acids. Germline V gives CDR1 SGHRS, CDR2 YFSETQ. Between the trimmed V and J ends, which lost 4 bases and 6 bases, there was a span of 23 bases.